This T cell receptor beta chain was profiled in a study of cytomegalovirus exposure and HLA in healthy donors. CDR3 length: 16 amino acids. V trimming: 2 bases; J trimming: 5 bases; junction bases outside the gene matches: 7. Germline assignment: CDR1 SGHTA and CDR2 FQGNSA. This clone was counted a single time. The PCR was carried out with 60 Vbeta primers and 13 Jbeta primers. Clones were sequenced by immunoSEQ multiplex PCR, and TCRdb holds only the in-frame ones, with some missing. The sample holds over 150,000 clones; 70% to 80% are singletons and the top ten take more than 3.5%. Sequenced: PBMCs. This sequence was found in a man younger than 45 in good health and CMV-seropositive. The chain joins TRBV7-2 to TRBJ2-3; 10 positions match TRBD2. DNA of the CDR3: TGTGCCAGCAGCTTAACAGCGGGGGGGCGGAGAGATACGCAGTATTTT. Residues: CASSLTAGGRRDTQYF.